Each of the 22 T cell receptor beta chains below was sequenced from the same sample in a study of blood T cell repertoires in COVID-19. The protocol was immunoSEQ multiplex PCR, while the TCRdb copy is restricted to in-frame clones and leaves out a portion. Counted here are 200,000 to 250,000 clones, 82% occurring once; the ten biggest clones make up approximately 8.4%. The sequencing input was peripheral blood. The receptor source for this set is a woman older than 75 with COVID-19, enrolled during active disease.

This clone was picked up one time. This chain links TRBV18 with TRBJ1-4, with unresolved D. This CDR3 is built from 13 residues. Germline loops: CDR1 KGHSH, CDR2 LQKENI. Trimming pared 3 bases from V and 8 bases from J, leaving 10 bases between. The CDR3 nucleotides are TGTGCCAGCTCACCCGGACCGGGGGAAAAACTGTTTTTT. This translates into CASSPGPGEKLFF.

CDR3 amino acids: CASIPGGGPMTDTQYF. The CDR3 bases are TGTGCCAGCATCCCGGGCGGAGGGCCAATGACAGATACGCAGTATTTT. The genes are TRBV28 and TRBJ2-3; D may be TRBD2 (6 bases). V was shortened by 7 bases and J by 3 bases, with 20 bases between the two germline ends. Germline V gives CDR1 MDHEN, CDR2 SYDVKM. The CDR3 runs 16 residues.

The rearrangement joins TRBV12-1 to TRBJ1-2. TRBV12-1 is a pseudogene locus. The CDR3 spans 14 residues. Here the CDR3 reads CASSLAEVCYGYTF. The CDR3 nucleotides read TGTGCCAGCAGCTTAGCGGAGGTTTGCTATGGCTACACCTTC.

The CDR3 region is CATSDLGQGISTDTQYF. CDR3 coding DNA: TGTGCCACCAGTGACCTGGGACAGGGCATAAGCACAGATACGCAGTATTTT. The chain links TRBV24-1 to TRBJ2-3; 9 nucleotides line up with TRBD1. The length of the CDR3 is 17 residues. V trimming: 4 bases; J trimming: 0 bases; junction bases outside the gene matches: 7. Germline CDR1 KGHDR, CDR2 SFDVKD.

The gene calls are TRBV7-2 and TRBJ2-3; the D is unclear. Germline CDR1 reads SGHTA; CDR2 reads FQGNSA. Trimming took 6 bases from V and 5 from J, leaving 9 bases between them. The CDR3 has 12 residues. The CDR3 sequence: CASSSYRDTQYF. The CDR3 nucleotides read TGTGCCAGCAGTTCCTACCGAGATACGCAGTATTTT. The entire variable domain, with the rest obtained from reference TRBV7-2 and TRBJ2-3, is as follows: GAGVSQSPSNKVTEKGKDVELRCDPISGHTALYWYRQSLGQGLEFLIYFQGNSAPDKSGLPSDRFSAERTGGSVSTLTIQRTQQEDSAVYLCASSSYRDTQYFGPGTRLTVL.

The chain couples TRBV18 to TRBJ2-1, with 8 positions matching TRBD2. Trimming cost V 2 bases and J 4 bases; bases outside gene matches: 7. Per the germline V gene, CDR1 is KGHSH and CDR2 is LQKENI. CDR3 length: 16 residues. CDR3 nucleotides: TGTGCCAGCTCACCAGGATCGGGAGGGCCTTACAATGAGCAGTTCTTC. It codes for CASSPGSGGPYNEQFF.

The chain carries TRBV7-9 and TRBJ1-5; TRBD1 matches at 7 bases. This CDR3 is built from 19 residues. After removal of 0 bases from V and 0 bases from J, the junction contained 11 bases not matched to a gene. Germline V gene lookup returns CDR1 SEHNR and CDR2 FQNEAQ (reference sequence). The CDR3 reads CASSLAPFGQVDSNQPQHF. As DNA, the CDR3 is TGTGCCAGCAGCTTAGCCCCCTTCGGACAGGTTGATAGCAATCAGCCCCAGCATTTT.

The rearrangement links TRBV2 to TRBJ2-7; 9 bases map to TRBD1. Germline CDR1 reads SNHLY; CDR2 reads FYNNEI. J gave up 2 bases and V 6 bases, and 5 bases lay outside the gene matches. The CDR3 covers 14 residues. As DNA, the CDR3 is TGTGCCAGCAGACCGGGACAGGGAACCTACGAGCAGTACTTC. Translating it yields CASRPGQGTYEQYF. Full variable domain (outside the CDR3, taken from reference TRBV2 and TRBJ2-7): EPEVTQTPSHQVTQMGQEVILRCVPISNHLYFYWYRQILGQKVEFLVSFYNNEISEKSEIFDDQFSVERPDGSNFTLKIRSTKLEDSAMYFCASRPGQGTYEQYFGPGTRLTVT.

V and J are TRBV12-3 or TRBV12-4 and TRBJ2-3; D unclear. This CDR3 region has 11 residues. The V end was cut by 6 bases, the J end by 2 bases, with 3 bases between. This CDR3 reads CASSSTDTQYF. CDR3 sequence (DNA): TGTGCCAGCAGCTCCACAGATACGCAGTATTTT.

J is TRBJ1-2 and V is TRBV27, with 10 positions matching TRBD1. V lost 5 bases and J lost 5; bases outside the gene matches: 5. This CDR3 is built from 14 residues. Germline CDR1 reads MNHEY; CDR2 reads SMNVEV (reference sequence). CDR3 loop: CASSPRQGAYGYTF. The CDR3 DNA reads as TGTGCCAGCAGTCCCAGACAGGGGGCGTATGGCTACACCTTC.

This clone has a handful of counts. In the same sample, other DNA sequences code for this CDR3. V is TRBV20-1 and J is TRBJ2-1; D is unresolved. V lost 6 bases, J lost 4 bases, and 7 bases lay in between. Germline assignment: CDR1 DFQATT and CDR2 SNEGSKA (reference sequence). The length of the CDR3 is 11 residues. The CDR3 is CSAQTYNEQFF. The CDR3 coding sequence is TGCAGTGCACAAACATACAATGAGCAGTTCTTC.

V gene TRBV27 combines with J gene TRBJ1-5, with D uncertain. CDR1 is MNHEY, CDR2 SMNVEV, per germline (reference sequence). The CDR3 has 14 amino acids. V shed 5 bases and J shed 2 bases, with 10 bases lying between them. In DNA, the CDR3 is TGTGCCAGCAGTGCCACGGCGGGCAATCAGCCCCAGCATTTT. It yields the protein CASSATAGNQPQHF.

V and J are TRBV4-2 and TRBJ1-6; 7 bases match TRBD1. Trimming at V came to 4 bases and at J to 9 bases, leaving 12 bases not matched to a gene. The CDR3 has 16 amino acids. Germline V lookup: CDR1 LGHNA, CDR2 YNFKEQ. The CDR3 loop is CASSLIQGRGTSPLHF. The CDR3 nucleotides read TGTGCCAGCAGCCTTATCCAAGGCAGGGGGACTTCACCCCTCCACTTT.

The chain has TRBV5-6 and TRBJ1-2; TRBD1 is a possible D gene (6 bases). Trimming cost V 2 bases and J 2 bases, with 13 bases left between them. This CDR3 contains 15 residues. Germline V gene lookup returns CDR1 SGHDT and CDR2 YYEEEE. The CDR3 sequence: CASSFYRVVNYGYTF. DNA of the CDR3: TGTGCCAGCAGCTTTTACAGGGTTGTAAACTATGGCTACACCTTC.

In its sample, this clone was seen a few times. The rearrangement uses TRBV24-1 and TRBJ2-2; TRBD1 might be the D (5 bases). V lost 10 bases and J lost 0, with 11 bases in between. Germline CDR1 is KGHDR and CDR2 is SFDVKD. This CDR3 is 14 amino acids long. The CDR3 loop reads CATLTVPNTGELFF. The CDR3 DNA reads as TGTGCCACGCTGACAGTGCCGAACACCGGGGAGCTGTTTTTT.

The V gene is TRBV3-1 (or the pseudogene TRBV3-2), the J gene TRBJ1-1, with TRBD1 identical over 11 bases. Germline V gene data show CDR1 as LGHDT and CDR2 as YNNKEL (reference sequence). The CDR3 has 13 residues. The trim removed 11 bases at V and 4 bases at J, leaving 6 bases unmatched. The CDR3 nucleotides read TGTGCCTCGGACAGGGGGCAGGGCACTGAAGCTTTCTTT. Translation: CASDRGQGTEAFF.

The chain links TRBV5-4 to TRBJ2-7, with 14 positions matching TRBD2. The length of the CDR3 is 17 residues. CDR1 and CDR2 (germline): SGHNT, YYREEE (reference sequence). The V and J ends lost 0 bases and 4 bases, in that order; junction bases with no gene match: 6. This chain's CDR3 is CASSLGLAGGPKYEQYF. CDR3 coding DNA: TGTGCCAGCAGCTTGGGACTAGCGGGAGGGCCAAAGTACGAGCAGTACTTC.

The chain carries TRBV11-3 and TRBJ2-2; 7 nucleotides agree with TRBD1. V trimming: 5 bases; J trimming: 8 bases; junction bases outside the gene matches: 8. This CDR3 spans 14 amino acids. Germline V gives CDR1 SGHNT, CDR2 YENEEA. CDR3 in amino acids: CASSPTGIQGELFF. The CDR3 DNA sequence: TGTGCCAGCAGCCCGACAGGGATACAGGGGGAGCTGTTTTTT.

The chain joins TRBV14 to TRBJ2-7; D is ambiguous. Germline assignment: CDR1 SGHDN and CDR2 FVKESK. V gave up 0 bases and J gave up 0 bases, with 6 bases separating them. This CDR3 is built from 14 residues. CDR3 coding DNA: TGTGCCAGCAGCCAAGATCGGAGCTCCTACGAGCAGTACTTC. This codes for CASSQDRSSYEQYF.

This chain connects TRBV30 to TRBJ1-5; a possible D gene is TRBD1 (5 bases). V shed 2 bases and J shed 5 bases, with 7 bases lying between them. Germline-derived CDR1 and CDR2 are GTSNPN and SVGIG (reference sequence). The CDR3 covers 12 residues. CDR3 region: CAWSRGYQPQHF. For the CDR3, the DNA is TGTGCCTGGAGTCGGGGGTATCAGCCCCAGCATTTT.

The J gene is TRBJ1-3, the V gene TRBV7-9; 7 bases map to TRBD1. The germline V gene encodes CDR1 SEHNR and CDR2 FQNEAQ (reference sequence). With V trimmed by 6 bases and J by 6 bases, 11 bases remained unmatched. The CDR3 runs 15 residues. Here the CDR3 reads CASSYDRDGKNTIYF. In DNA form, the CDR3 reads TGTGCCAGCAGTTATGACAGGGACGGAAAAAACACCATATATTTT. The whole variable domain, remainder taken from reference TRBV7-9 and TRBJ1-3, is DTGVSQNPRHKITKRGQNVTFRCDPISEHNRLYWYRQTLGQGPEFLTYFQNEAQLEKSRLLSDRFSAERPKGSFSTLEIQRTEQGDSAMYLCASSYDRDGKNTIYFGEGSWLTVV.

The genes are TRBV7-8 and TRBJ2-7; D is possibly TRBD2 (6 bases). CDR1 and CDR2 from the germline V gene are SGHVS and FQNEAQ. V lost 3 bases and J lost 2, with 14 bases in between. The CDR3 length is 15 residues. The CDR3 region is CASSFNIGGAYEQYF. CDR3 DNA: TGTGCCAGCAGCTTTAATATCGGCGGGGCCTACGAGCAGTACTTC. The complete variable domain, with remaining parts taken from reference TRBV7-8 and TRBJ2-7, reads GAGVSQSPRYKVAKRGQDVALRCDPISGHVSLFWYQQALGQGPEFLTYFQNEAQLDKSGLPSDRFFAERPEGSVSTLKIQRTQQEDSAVYLCASSFNIGGAYEQYFGPGTRLTVT.